The T cell receptor (beta chain) under discussion was sequenced for a study of graft-versus-host responses after intestinal transplantation. As for the study in general: As for transplant type, recipients had multivisceral, liver-intestinal, or isolated intestinal grafts.

Method: immunoSEQ multiplex PCR; TCRdb's copy keeps in-frame clones and lacks some. The table records tens of thousands of clones, around 93% of them present only once. Notes on the study in general: GvH clones detected in recipient marrow included some appearing first in ileum or blood. Graft-donor T cell macrochimerism in patients accompanied high graft-versus-host to host-versus-graft clonal ratios in allografts.

A note on this clone: Antigen: not known.

The sequence was obtained from a human donor who was the organ donor for an intestinal transplant. This specimen was unstimulated CD4+ T cells sorted from spleen or lymph node cells, taken before transplant.

The CDR3 DNA is TGTGCCAGCAGCTCCTCGGGGGGGCTATACAATGAGCAGTTCTTC. Its protein product is CASSSSGGLYNEQFF. The chain joins TRBV7-9 to TRBJ2-1, with TRBD2 identical over 8 bases. Trimming cost V 4 bases and J 4 bases; bases outside gene matches: 6. CDR3 length: 15 residues. From germline, CDR1 is SEHNR and CDR2 FQNEAQ (reference sequence).